This TCR beta chain comes out of a study of shared clonotypes between healthy human individuals. Study as a whole: Donor ages ranged 18 to 49 years: a couple of women, three men.

Everyone who donated was a Caucasian adult who lived in Nashville, Tennessee. The germline CDR1 and CDR2 sequences are SEHNR and FQNEAQ (reference sequence). Between the trimmed V and J ends, which lost 5 bases and 2 bases, there was a span of 16 bases. The CDR3 contains 15 residues. The repertoire was sequenced with immunoSEQ multiplex PCR; TCRdb's copy has only in-frame clones and lacks some. The sample records over a million clones, approximately 96% being singletons. V usage is TRBV7-9 and J usage is TRBJ2-7; the D gene is possibly TRBD2 (5 bases). The source is a man younger than 40 in good health. Sequencing was done on a sample of naive CD4+ T cells sorted from blood. Noted subset: CD45RA+ positively selected. CDR3 nucleotide sequence: TGTGCCAGCAGCAAATCAGGCTCCGGGACCTACGAGCAGTACTTC. Translation gives CASSKSGSGTYEQYF.